This TCR beta chain was recovered during a study of Ad26.COV2.S vaccination and SARS-CoV-2 variants. Assay used: immunoSEQ multiplex PCR; TCRdb lists only in-frame clones, some missing. This table holds hundreds of thousands of clones, roughly 90% found once. V was trimmed by 1 base and J by 8 bases, leaving 5 bases between them. This CDR3 has 12 residues. The treatment: some 20 received Ad26.COV2.S at low or high dose, single or two shots; about 5 received placebo; per-sample allocation not given. Sample collection was performed on day 63 after the first vaccine or placebo injection. An Ad26 vector carrying the Wuhan-strain SARS-CoV-2 spike served as the vaccine.

The rearrangement joins TRBV12-3 or TRBV12-4 to TRBJ2-2; unclear D gene. Sequenced here: peripheral blood, sampled in a trial of Ad26.COV2.S vaccine versus placebo. The sequence derives from a person between 18 and 65 years old who received the Ad26.COV2.S COVID-19 vaccine or a placebo. In nucleotides, the CDR3 is TGTGCCAGCAGTTTAGATGTTGGGGAGCTGTTTTTT. This codes for CASSLDVGELFF.